This T cell receptor beta chain was captured by sequencing in a study of T cell responses to AZD1222 COVID-19 vaccine. Whole-study findings and limits: It was only 6 or 7 AZD1222 recipients who were seropositive at baseline. Spike was spanned by vaccine-associated CD4 TCRs, with dominance at 160-218 and 743-854. Reportedly, nearly half of unique spike TCRs recognized epitopes outside B.1.351/B.1.1.7 mutations.

Method: immunoSEQ multiplex PCR; TCRdb's copy keeps in-frame clones and lacks some. The sample has approximately 100,000 clones; about 88% are singletons. Note on this clone: Its target is unknown.

This CDR3 has 13 amino acids. From germline, CDR1 is GTSNPN and CDR2 SVGIG (reference sequence). The V and J ends lost 4 bases and 6 bases respectively, with 15 bases between them. This receptor was identified in an adult who received the AZD1222 COVID-19 vaccine. The genes are TRBV30 and TRBJ1-1; possibly TRBD1 for D (5 bases). The material sequenced was peripheral blood, taken 28 days after the second AZD1222 dose. This CDR3 is CAWMAGPLAEAFF. CDR3 in DNA: TGTGCCTGGATGGCAGGGCCCTTGGCTGAAGCTTTCTTT.